This T cell receptor (beta chain) comes out of a study of patients and donors after allogeneic stem cell transplantation. TCRdb passed the RT-PCR reads through MiXCR, listing each CDR3 protein once. The sample lists about a million distinct CDR3 sequences, about a sixth occurring once. A note on this clonotype: The germline gene is not matched at one end of the junction; a read error may be the cause.

Per the germline V gene, CDR1 is SSHAT and CDR2 is FNYEAQ (reference sequence). This CDR3 has 14 residues. The chain combines TRBV7-7 with TRBJ2-5; possible D gene TRBD1, 6 bases. The receptor comes from a human donor who was either an allogeneic HSCT recipient or a stem cell or donor lymphocyte infusion donor (not recorded which). It is not recorded whose cells these are; they may come from a transplant donor. Sequencing input: blood, either unsorted or a sorted T cell fraction (not recorded which). The DNA of the CDR3 is TGTGCTAGCAGCTTCGTGCTAGGGGGAGAGACCCAGTACTTC. This translates into CASSFVLGGETQYF.